The T cell receptor (beta chain) described here comes from a study of blood T cell repertoires in COVID-19. Turning to the study itself: PBMCs, B-cell-depleted T cells, or T cells were the source of the cDNA or gDNA that made up the material.

As processed by the authors: Amplification with reference gene primers provided the estimates of nucleated cell counts. Libraries were prepared by immunoSEQ multiplex PCR; TCRdb keeps only in-frame clonotypes and omits some of them. The V and J calls and clone size come from that table; D and trimming were worked out from the DNA. The table includes about 240,000 clones, about four fifths detected once. In germline, CDR1 is MNHEY, CDR2 SVGAGI. The CDR3 spans 14 residues. V was clipped by 9 bases and J by 0 bases, with 12 bases between them. The material sequenced was peripheral blood. The V call is TRBV6-5, the J call TRBJ1-5; D might be TRBD1 (6 bases). The sequence derives from a woman aged 80 or older with acute or convalescent COVID-19. DNA of the CDR3: TGTGCCAGTTCCGGGACAAATAGCAATCAGCCCCAGCATTTT. Translated, it gives CASSGTNSNQPQHF.